Described below is a single T cell receptor beta chain sequence and its context. The target antigen is unknown. The PCR had 60 Vbeta and 13 Jbeta primers. This table comes from immunoSEQ multiplex PCR, and its TCRdb copy is limited to in-frame clones, with some not included. The sample shows some 100,000 clones, about 75% of them seen only once. The length of the CDR3 is 16 residues. The junction had 4 bases not matched to a gene; V was cut back by 3 bases and J by 1 base. Germline values: CDR1 LGHNA, CDR2 YSLEER. This record comes from a study of cytomegalovirus exposure and HLA in healthy donors. Study results and limitations: Certain indistinguishable V segments, among them TRBV6-2 and TRBV6-3, were excluded. By a later analysis, the bulk of CMV-associated TCR beta chains appeared HLA-restricted. Beyond CMV serostatus, there was no information to go on about immune exposure. Among the sequence variants, a highly shared cluster was likely an artifact of sequencing.

This receptor was taken from a male donor in good health and CMV-seropositive. The rearrangement joins TRBV4-3 to TRBJ2-1, with 9 bases aligning to TRBD1. Sequencing was done on a sample of PBMCs. The CDR3, as DNA: TGCGCCAGCAGCCAGCAGACAGGGGGTTCCTACAATGAGCAGTTCTTC. Translation: CASSQQTGGSYNEQFF.